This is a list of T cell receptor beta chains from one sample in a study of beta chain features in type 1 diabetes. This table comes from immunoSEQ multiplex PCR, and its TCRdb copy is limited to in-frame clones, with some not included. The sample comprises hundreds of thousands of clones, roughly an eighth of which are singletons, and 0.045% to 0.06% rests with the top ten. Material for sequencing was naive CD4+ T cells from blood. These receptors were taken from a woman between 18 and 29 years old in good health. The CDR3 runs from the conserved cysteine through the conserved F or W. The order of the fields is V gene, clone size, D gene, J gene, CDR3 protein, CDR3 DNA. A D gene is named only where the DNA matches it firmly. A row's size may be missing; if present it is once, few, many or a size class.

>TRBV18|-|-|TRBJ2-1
CASSPRTGLDEQFF
TGTGCCAGCTCACCACGGACTGGGTTGGATGAGCAGTTCTTC
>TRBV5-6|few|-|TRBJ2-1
CASSLISSSYNEQFF
TGTGCCAGCAGCTTAATATCTAGTTCCTACAATGAGCAGTTCTTC
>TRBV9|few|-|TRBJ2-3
CASSVAGNTDTQYF
TGTGCCAGCAGCGTAGCGGGGAACACAGATACGCAGTATTTT
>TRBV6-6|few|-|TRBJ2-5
CASRRGAQETQYF
TGTGCCAGCAGGAGGGGAGCGCAAGAGACCCAGTACTTC
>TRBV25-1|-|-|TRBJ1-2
CASSEYGPYGYTF
TGTGCCAGCAGTGAATATGGCCCTTATGGCTACACCTTC
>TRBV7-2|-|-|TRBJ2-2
CASSLVSTGELFF
TGTGCCAGCAGCTTAGTCAGCACCGGGGAGCTGTTTTTT
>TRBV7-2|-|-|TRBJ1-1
CASSLGQESTAFF
TGTGCCAGCAGCTTAGGTCAGGAGTCGACCGCTTTCTTT
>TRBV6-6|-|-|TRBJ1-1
CASSPMGGEAFF
TGTGCCAGCAGTCCCATGGGGGGCGAAGCTTTCTTT
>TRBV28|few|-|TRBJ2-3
CASSFGTASTDTQYF
TGTGCCAGCAGTTTCGGGACGGCAAGCACAGATACGCAGTATTTT
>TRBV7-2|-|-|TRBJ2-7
CASSLAFTDSYEQYF
TGTGCCAGCAGCTTAGCGTTCACTGACTCCTACGAGCAGTACTTC
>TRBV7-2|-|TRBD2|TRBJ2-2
CASSSTSGAPGFFF
TGTGCCAGCAGCTCAACTAGCGGGGCCCCGGGCTTCTTTTTT
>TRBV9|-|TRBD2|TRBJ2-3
CASSAKSGGTPDTQYF
TGTGCCAGCAGCGCCAAAAGCGGGGGGACGCCAGATACGCAGTATTTT
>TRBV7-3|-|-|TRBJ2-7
CASSLSAGDEQYF
TGTGCCAGCAGCTTATCGGCAGGGGATGAGCAGTACTTC